Listed below are T cell receptor beta chains from one sample, sequenced in a study of blood T cell repertoires in COVID-19. Assay used: immunoSEQ multiplex PCR; TCRdb lists only in-frame clones, some missing. The sample lists around 280,000 clones, approximately 86% seen once, with about 2.2% in the top ten. What was sequenced was peripheral blood. Every receptor here comes from a woman aged 45 to 65 who had recovered from COVID-19. Both conserved end residues are part of each CDR3. Fields, in order: V gene, J gene, clone size, D gene, CDR3 DNA, CDR3 protein. The D gene is left open where the match is weak. Size is stated for part of the rows, as once, few or many counts, or as a class when the clone is expanded.

v_gene: TRBV7-2; j_gene: TRBJ1-2; abundance: .; d_gene: TRBD1; CDR3nt: TGTGCCAGCAGCCCTGGGACAGGGGGGCGAGGCTACACCTTC; CDR3aa: CASSPGTGGRGYTF
v_gene: TRBV6-2/TRBV6-3; j_gene: TRBJ2-7; abundance: .; d_gene: .; CDR3nt: TGTGCCAGCAGCGGCTCGCTAGCGAGCTACGAGCAGTACTTC; CDR3aa: CASSGSLASYEQYF
v_gene: TRBV7-9; j_gene: TRBJ2-7; abundance: few; d_gene: .; CDR3nt: TGTGCCAGCAGCGATACGTCGGGGTACGAGCAGTACTTC; CDR3aa: CASSDTSGYEQYF
v_gene: TRBV5-4; j_gene: TRBJ2-1; abundance: .; d_gene: TRBD2; CDR3nt: TGTGCCAGCAGCCACAGCGGGACTAGCGGCTCCTACAATGAGCAGTTCTTC; CDR3aa: CASSHSGTSGSYNEQFF
v_gene: TRBV28; j_gene: TRBJ2-7; abundance: once; d_gene: TRBD2; CDR3nt: TGTGCCAGCAGTCCCACTAGCGGGAGCTTCTACGAGCAGTACTTC; CDR3aa: CASSPTSGSFYEQYF
v_gene: TRBV9; j_gene: TRBJ1-5; abundance: .; d_gene: .; CDR3nt: TGTGCCAGCAGCGGAGGGCAAAATCAGCCCCAGCATTTT; CDR3aa: CASSGGQNQPQHF
v_gene: TRBV27; j_gene: TRBJ2-6; abundance: .; d_gene: .; CDR3nt: TGTGCCAGCAGTCCCCGGACTGAAGTCTCTGGGGCCAACGTCCTGACTTTC; CDR3aa: CASSPRTEVSGANVLTF
v_gene: TRBV7-9; j_gene: TRBJ2-2; abundance: .; d_gene: .; CDR3nt: TGTGCCAGCAGCTTTTGGGGAGTTGACACCGGGGAGCTGTTTTTT; CDR3aa: CASSFWGVDTGELFF
v_gene: TRBV11-3; j_gene: TRBJ2-2; abundance: .; d_gene: TRBD1; CDR3nt: TGTGCCAGCAGCCCGGGGACAGCTAACACCGGGGAGCTGTTTTTT; CDR3aa: CASSPGTANTGELFF
v_gene: TRBV7-6; j_gene: TRBJ2-1; abundance: .; d_gene: TRBD2; CDR3nt: TGTGCCAGCAGCTTCTTTGCGGGACTAGCGTATAGAAGCTCCTACAATGAGCAGTTCTTC; CDR3aa: CASSFFAGLAYRSSYNEQFF
v_gene: TRBV7-3; j_gene: TRBJ2-3; abundance: .; d_gene: TRBD1; CDR3nt: TGTGCCAGCAGCTTAAGGGACAGGGGTTCAGGAGATACGCAGTATTTT; CDR3aa: CASSLRDRGSGDTQYF
v_gene: TRBV19; j_gene: TRBJ1-1; abundance: once; d_gene: TRBD1; CDR3nt: TGTGCCAGTAGTGTCCGACAGGGGATCGACACTGAAGCTTTCTTT; CDR3aa: CASSVRQGIDTEAFF
v_gene: TRBV13; j_gene: TRBJ2-5; abundance: .; d_gene: TRBD1; CDR3nt: TGTGCCAGCAGCTTACGACAGGGGGGAGAGACCCAGTACTTC; CDR3aa: CASSLRQGGETQYF
v_gene: TRBV19; j_gene: TRBJ2-5; abundance: .; d_gene: .; CDR3nt: TGTGCCAGTCCGCATTTGGCGGATCAAGAGACCCAGTACTTC; CDR3aa: CASPHLADQETQYF
v_gene: TRBV27; j_gene: TRBJ2-7; abundance: many; d_gene: TRBD1; CDR3nt: TGTGCCAGCAGCATACAGGGGACCCTCTACGAGCAGTACTTC; CDR3aa: CASSIQGTLYEQYF
v_gene: TRBV19; j_gene: TRBJ2-6; abundance: .; d_gene: TRBD1; CDR3nt: TGTGCCAGTAGTATAATGGTGAGGGGGCGCCGCTCTGGGGCCAACGTCCTGACTTTC; CDR3aa: CASSIMVRGRRSGANVLTF
v_gene: TRBV18; j_gene: TRBJ2-7; abundance: .; d_gene: TRBD2; CDR3nt: TGTGCCAGCTCACGTCCCCCTAGCGGGAGCAGGTACGAGCAGTACTTC; CDR3aa: CASSRPPSGSRYEQYF
v_gene: TRBV4-1; j_gene: TRBJ1-2; abundance: .; d_gene: .; CDR3nt: TGCGCCAGCAGCCAAGGGGGGCCAGCGAGCTATGGCTACACCTTC; CDR3aa: CASSQGGPASYGYTF
v_gene: TRBV10-3; j_gene: TRBJ2-3; abundance: .; d_gene: TRBD1; CDR3nt: TGTGCCATCAGTACAGGGGGCGGGACAGATACGCAGTATTTT; CDR3aa: CAISTGGGTDTQYF
v_gene: TRBV5-1; j_gene: TRBJ2-3; abundance: .; d_gene: .; CDR3nt: TGCGCCAGCAGCTTGGCACAGGCGGATGCTAGCACAGATACGCAGTATTTT; CDR3aa: CASSLAQADASTDTQYF
v_gene: TRBV7-2; j_gene: TRBJ2-7; abundance: .; d_gene: .; CDR3nt: TGTGCCAGCAGCTTCCCCTTCCTCTACGAGCAGTACTTC; CDR3aa: CASSFPFLYEQYF
v_gene: TRBV7-3; j_gene: TRBJ1-2; abundance: once; d_gene: TRBD1; CDR3nt: TGTGCCAGCAGCTTTGCAGCCGGGACAGGGGACAACTATGGCTACACCTTC; CDR3aa: CASSFAAGTGDNYGYTF
v_gene: TRBV19; j_gene: TRBJ2-1; abundance: .; d_gene: .; CDR3nt: TGTGCCAGTAGCGAGACAGCCGTCTATGGCGAGCAGTTCTTC; CDR3aa: CASSETAVYGEQFF
v_gene: TRBV6-2/TRBV6-3; j_gene: TRBJ2-3; abundance: few; d_gene: .; CDR3nt: TGTGCCAGCAGTTGGCAGGGTAGGAGCACAGATACGCAGTATTTT; CDR3aa: CASSWQGRSTDTQYF
v_gene: TRBV6-6; j_gene: TRBJ2-4; abundance: .; d_gene: .; CDR3nt: TGTGCCAGCAGTCAACCGGGGGTGGCCAAAAACATTCAGTACTTC; CDR3aa: CASSQPGVAKNIQYF
v_gene: TRBV27; j_gene: TRBJ2-1; abundance: .; d_gene: TRBD2; CDR3nt: TGTGCCAGTGGACTAGCGGGAGGCTGGATGATACGCAATGAGCAGTTCTTC; CDR3aa: CASGLAGGWMIRNEQFF
v_gene: TRBV2; j_gene: TRBJ1-3; abundance: few; d_gene: TRBD1; CDR3nt: TGTGCCAGCAATCCGACAGGGTCTGGAAACACCATATATTTT; CDR3aa: CASNPTGSGNTIYF
v_gene: TRBV5-4; j_gene: TRBJ1-6; abundance: .; d_gene: TRBD1; CDR3nt: TGTGCCAGCAGCTTGGCCTTGGACAGGTCACCCCTCCACTTT; CDR3aa: CASSLALDRSPLHF
v_gene: TRBV28; j_gene: TRBJ1-3; abundance: many; d_gene: .; CDR3nt: TGTGCCAGCAGTTCCCTTGACAGGAGGTACACCATATATTTT; CDR3aa: CASSSLDRRYTIYF
v_gene: TRBV5-5; j_gene: TRBJ1-5; abundance: .; d_gene: .; CDR3nt: TGTGCCAGCAGCTTGGCGCGGGGCCCCAATCAGCCCCAGCATTTT; CDR3aa: CASSLARGPNQPQHF
v_gene: TRBV9; j_gene: TRBJ1-1; abundance: few; d_gene: .; CDR3nt: TGTGCCAGCAGCGCCCAGGTAACTTCGAACACTGAAGCTTTCTTT; CDR3aa: CASSAQVTSNTEAFF
v_gene: TRBV18; j_gene: TRBJ2-1; abundance: once; d_gene: .; CDR3nt: TGTGCCAGCTCACCCGGAAGGAGCTCCTACAATGAGCAGTTCTTC; CDR3aa: CASSPGRSSYNEQFF
v_gene: TRBV18; j_gene: TRBJ2-7; abundance: few; d_gene: .; CDR3nt: TGTGCCAGCTCACCAACGACCGGAGGGGTGAGCTCCTACGAGCAGTACTTC; CDR3aa: CASSPTTGGVSSYEQYF
v_gene: TRBV30; j_gene: TRBJ1-2; abundance: .; d_gene: TRBD1; CDR3nt: TGTGCCTGGAGTGCCGGGACAGTCTATGGCTACACCTTC; CDR3aa: CAWSAGTVYGYTF
v_gene: TRBV7-2; j_gene: TRBJ2-7; abundance: .; d_gene: .; CDR3nt: TGTGCCAGCAGTCCACAGGCGGGGGCCACCCTACAGCAGTACTTC; CDR3aa: CASSPQAGATLQQYF
v_gene: TRBV7-9; j_gene: TRBJ2-1; abundance: .; d_gene: TRBD2; CDR3nt: TGTGCCAGCAGCTTGGGAATCGCGGGGGTTTACAATGAGCAGTTCTTC; CDR3aa: CASSLGIAGVYNEQFF
v_gene: TRBV2; j_gene: TRBJ2-7; abundance: .; d_gene: TRBD1; CDR3nt: TGTGCCAGTCCTCCCGGGACAGGGATCTCCTACGAGCAGTACTTC; CDR3aa: CASPPGTGISYEQYF
v_gene: TRBV5-1; j_gene: TRBJ2-7; abundance: .; d_gene: TRBD1; CDR3nt: TGCGCCAGCAGCCGGACAGGGTGGAGTGGCTACGAGCAGTACTTC; CDR3aa: CASSRTGWSGYEQYF
v_gene: TRBV3-1/TRBV3-2; j_gene: TRBJ1-1; abundance: .; d_gene: TRBD1; CDR3nt: TGTGCCAGCAGCCAAGTATGGGACAGGGGGTACAACACTGAAGCTTTCTTT; CDR3aa: CASSQVWDRGYNTEAFF
v_gene: TRBV2; j_gene: TRBJ2-1; abundance: once; d_gene: .; CDR3nt: TGTGCCAGCAAAAAGACTTCCCAACTAGCTAATGAGCAGTTCTTC; CDR3aa: CASKKTSQLANEQFF
v_gene: TRBV19; j_gene: TRBJ2-3; abundance: .; d_gene: .; CDR3nt: TGTGCCAGTCTCCCCAGGGGGGGCACAGATACGCAGTATTTT; CDR3aa: CASLPRGGTDTQYF
v_gene: TRBV6-4; j_gene: TRBJ2-3; abundance: .; d_gene: .; CDR3nt: TGTGCCAGCAGACAGCGGACTAGCACAGATACGCAGTATTTT; CDR3aa: CASRQRTSTDTQYF
v_gene: TRBV18; j_gene: TRBJ1-3; abundance: once; d_gene: .; CDR3nt: TGTGCCAGCTCGTACGACACTGGAAACACCATATATTTT; CDR3aa: CASSYDTGNTIYF
v_gene: TRBV28; j_gene: TRBJ1-4; abundance: once; d_gene: .; CDR3nt: TGTGCCAGCAGTTTGCTGAGGGAGGGGAAACTGTTTTTT; CDR3aa: CASSLLREGKLFF
v_gene: TRBV23-1; j_gene: TRBJ2-5; abundance: .; d_gene: TRBD1; CDR3nt: TGCGCCAGCAGCGCCGGGACAGGGAGGTGGGAGACCCAGTACTTC; CDR3aa: CASSAGTGRWETQYF
v_gene: TRBV12-3/TRBV12-4; j_gene: TRBJ2-5; abundance: .; d_gene: .; CDR3nt: TGTGCCAGCAGTCGGGGAACTCAAGAGACCCAGTACTTC; CDR3aa: CASSRGTQETQYF
v_gene: TRBV5-4; j_gene: TRBJ2-1; abundance: .; d_gene: TRBD2; CDR3nt: TGTGCCAGCAGCTCTCAGGCGGGAGACTACAATGAGCAGTTCTTC; CDR3aa: CASSSQAGDYNEQFF
v_gene: TRBV7-2; j_gene: TRBJ1-5; abundance: .; d_gene: .; CDR3nt: TGTGCCAGCAGCTTATATGTAGATCAGCCCCAGCATTTT; CDR3aa: CASSLYVDQPQHF
v_gene: TRBV28; j_gene: TRBJ1-2; abundance: .; d_gene: .; CDR3nt: TGTGCCAGCAGTTTATTTCCATATGGCTACACCTTC; CDR3aa: CASSLFPYGYTF